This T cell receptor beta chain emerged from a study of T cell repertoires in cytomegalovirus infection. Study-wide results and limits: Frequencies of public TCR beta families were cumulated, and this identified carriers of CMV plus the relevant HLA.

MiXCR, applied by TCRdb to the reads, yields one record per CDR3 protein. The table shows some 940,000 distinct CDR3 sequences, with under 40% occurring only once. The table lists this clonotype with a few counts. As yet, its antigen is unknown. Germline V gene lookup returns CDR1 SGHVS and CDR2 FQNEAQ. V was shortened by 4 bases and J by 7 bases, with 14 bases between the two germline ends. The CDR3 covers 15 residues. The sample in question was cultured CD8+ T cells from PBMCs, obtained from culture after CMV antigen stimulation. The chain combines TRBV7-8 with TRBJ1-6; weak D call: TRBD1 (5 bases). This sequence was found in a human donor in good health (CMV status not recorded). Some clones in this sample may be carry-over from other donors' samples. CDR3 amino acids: CASSSQTVMNSPLHF. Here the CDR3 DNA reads TGTGCCAGCAGCTCTCAGACAGTAATGAATTCACCCCTCCACTTT.